Shown below are 19 T cell receptor beta chains from a single sample sequenced in a study of monozygotic twins with inflammatory bowel disease. Following a re-call of the 5' RACE reads, TCRdb has one entry per CDR3 protein and lacks DNA. The sample includes 200,000 to 250,000 distinct CDR3 sequences. The sequencing sample was made of blood. These receptors came from a human donor with ulcerative colitis or Crohn's disease, or a healthy co-twin of an affected twin (not recorded which).

The chain has TRBV6-6 and TRBJ1-4. CDR1 and CDR2 (germline): MNHNY, SVGAGI (reference sequence). The CDR3 is 13 amino acids. This chain's CDR3 is CASSYSDGEKLFF.

The chain has TRBV24-1 and TRBJ2-1; the TCRdb D gene call, TRBD2, has no DNA to confirm it. The CDR3 is 15 residues long. Germline CDR1 is KGHDR and CDR2 is SFDVKD. CDR3 sequence reads: CATREQAGTYNEQFF.

J is TRBJ1-1 and V is TRBV7-9. Looked up from germline, CDR1 is SEHNR and CDR2 is FQNEAQ (reference sequence). This CDR3 is 17 amino acids long. The CDR3 here is CASSLWDPWAVDTEAFF.

This sequence joins TRBV6-1 and TRBJ2-1; the TCRdb call, TRBD1, lacks DNA for checking. The CDR3 length is 15 residues. CDR1 is MNHNS and CDR2 is SASEGT in the germline V gene. CDR3 region: CASSRIRDRVNEQFF.

The chain joins TRBV27 to TRBJ1-1. The CDR3 consists of 13 residues. Germline V gives CDR1 MNHEY, CDR2 SMNVEV (reference sequence). The CDR3 is CASSLKGGTEAFF.

The rearrangement links TRBV10-3 to TRBJ2-2; no DNA is available, so the TRBD1 call from TCRdb remains unchecked. Germline loops: CDR1 ENHRY, CDR2 SYGVKD. The CDR3 is 16 amino acids. This CDR3 reads CAISEPGQGFTGELFF.

CDR3 loop: CASSEFQRARF. The chain couples TRBV6-1 to TRBJ2-1; TCRdb's D call, TRBD2, is unchecked because there is no DNA. There are 11 residues in the CDR3. From germline, CDR1 is MNHNS and CDR2 SASEGT.

The chain recombines TRBV27 with TRBJ1-1; checking the TCRdb D call of TRBD1 is not possible without DNA. The CDR3 spans 15 residues. CDR1 is MNHEY and CDR2 is SMNVEV in the germline V gene (reference sequence). This CDR3 reads CASSFSGGRNTEAFF.

J is TRBJ2-7 and V is TRBV7-9. Germline V CDR1 and CDR2: SEHNR, FQNEAQ (reference sequence). The CDR3 consists of 12 residues. This CDR3 is CASSSSSYEQYF.

V and J are TRBV7-2 and TRBJ2-1; the TRBD1 assignment by TCRdb is unverifiable without DNA. Germline values: CDR1 SGHTA, CDR2 FQGNSA. The CDR3 covers 15 residues. The CDR3 sequence is CASSSGQGPYNEQFF.

The chain combines TRBV5-8 with TRBJ1-4. This CDR3 contains 14 residues. The germline gives CDR1 SGHTS, CDR2 YDEGEE. Here the CDR3 reads CASSFWQSNEKLFF.

The chain links TRBV29-1 to TRBJ2-1; the D call of TRBD2 rests on TCRdb alone, since no DNA is present to check it. The V gene's germline CDR1 is SQVTM and CDR2 ANQGSEA. This CDR3 region has 14 residues. CDR3 amino acids: CSVERGAGYNEQFF.

The chain employs TRBV6-5 and TRBJ1-2; TCRdb returns TRBD1, unconfirmable since there is no DNA. Germline V gene data show CDR1 as MNHEY and CDR2 as SVGAGI. CDR3 length equals 15 residues. CDR3 region: CASSYLTGGFGGYTF.

This sequence joins TRBV21-1 and TRBJ2-1; TCRdb names TRBD1, which stays unverified in the absence of DNA. TRBV21-1 is given as a pseudogene. CDR3 length: 14 amino acids. The CDR3 is CASSTNGGFHEQFF.

The chain links TRBV3-1 to TRBJ2-2; TCRdb outputs TRBD1, but without DNA this stays unchecked. Germline-derived CDR1 and CDR2 are LGHDT and YNNKEL (reference sequence). This CDR3 has 18 amino acids. This chain's CDR3 is CASSQGVSTGGRTGELFF. The full variable domain, its missing parts supplied by reference TRBV3-1 and TRBJ2-2, is DTAVSQTPKYLVTQMGNDKSIKCEQNLGHDTMYWYKQDSKKFLKIMFSYNNKELIINETVPNRFSPKSPDKAHLNLHINSLELGDSAVYFCASSQGVSTGGRTGELFFGEGSRLTVL.

The rearrangement links TRBV2 to TRBJ2-7; TCRdb selects TRBD2, and the lack of DNA leaves this call unchecked. Germline V gene data show CDR1 as SNHLY and CDR2 as FYNNEI. CDR3 length equals 15 residues. This CDR3 is CASSAGLETSYEQYF.

The chain employs TRBV29-1 and TRBJ1-1; the D call from TCRdb, TRBD1, cannot be confirmed without DNA. Germline CDR1 and CDR2: SQVTM and ANQGSEA. CDR3 length equals 14 residues. The CDR3 loop is CSVDMGQGNTEAFF.

V is TRBV20-1 and J is TRBJ2-7; TCRdb gives TRBD2 as the D gene, but with no DNA this cannot be confirmed. The CDR3 is 14 residues long. Germline V gene lookup returns CDR1 DFQATT and CDR2 SNEGSKA (reference sequence). CDR3 in amino acids: CSAEPGSSRREQYF.

The CDR3 here is CASSESSGVNTEAFF. The V gene is TRBV2, the J gene TRBJ1-1; checking the TCRdb D call of TRBD1 is not possible without DNA. Germline CDR1 is SNHLY and CDR2 is FYNNEI. The CDR3 covers 15 residues.